The subject of this entry is one TCR beta chain. The sample comes from a study of identical twins. CDR3 size: 18 residues. The V gene's germline CDR1 is PRHDT and CDR2 FYEKMQ (reference sequence). The V gene end was trimmed by 4 bases and the J gene end by 2 bases; junction bases not matched to a gene: 16. Healthy Caucasians supplied all donations. A universal primer site arose from template switching, and cDNA bore unique molecular identifiers. TCRdb re-called the 5' RACE reads through MiXCR, storing one row per CDR3 protein. The table records a few hundred thousand distinct CDR3 sequences, around a sixth of them present only once.

The J gene is TRBJ2-7, the V gene TRBV13, with 8 positions matching TRBD1. The TCR was taken from a man between 50 and 59 years old in good health. The sample consisted of naive T cells sorted from blood. CDR3 sequence reads: CASSSRDRSFRGAYEQYF. CDR3 nucleotide sequence: TGTGCCAGCAGCTCGAGGGACAGGTCTTTTCGTGGCGCCTACGAGCAGTACTTC.